This TCR beta chain was captured by sequencing in a study of T-cell reconstitution after alpha-beta-depleted transplantation in children. V dropped 7 bases and J dropped 0 bases, with 13 bases sitting between them. Germline lookup yields CDR1 SGHVS and CDR2 FQNEAQ. The length of the CDR3 is 14 residues. Construction of the TCRbeta library involved unique molecular identifiers. TCRdb recomputed calls from the PCR reads with MiXCR, one row per CDR3 protein. The sample contains approximately 390,000 distinct CDR3 sequences, around 9.9% of which appear only once. The sequence came from a human donor who donated a stem cell graft to a child with acute myeloid leukemia. Sequenced here: PBMCs from the stem cell graft donor, sampled from the stem cell graft. The chain uses TRBV7-8 and TRBJ2-7; D ambiguous. The CDR3 DNA reads TGTGCCAGCACCAAGGACGCTAGCTCCTACGAGCAGTACTTC. Translating gives CASTKDASSYEQYF.